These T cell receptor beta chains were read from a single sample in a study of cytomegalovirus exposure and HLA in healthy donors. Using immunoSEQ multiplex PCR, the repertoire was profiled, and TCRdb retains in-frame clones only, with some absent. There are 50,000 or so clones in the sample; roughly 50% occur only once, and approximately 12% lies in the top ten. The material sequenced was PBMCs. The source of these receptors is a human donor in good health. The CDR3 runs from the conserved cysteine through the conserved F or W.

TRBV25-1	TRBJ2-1	CASGQPYNEQFF
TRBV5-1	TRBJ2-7	CASSSGPASYEQYF
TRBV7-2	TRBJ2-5	CASSSSPVETQYF
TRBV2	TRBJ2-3	CASMRLAGPSTDTQYF
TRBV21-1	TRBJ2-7	CASSKDLRDSSYEQYF
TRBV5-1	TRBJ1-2	CASSLVWGSSNYGYTF
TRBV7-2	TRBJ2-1	CASSPGPGLEINEQFF
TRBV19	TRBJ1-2	CASRARDSLYGYPF
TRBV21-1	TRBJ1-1	CAPRRSGGNWHTEAFF
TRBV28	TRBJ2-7	CASSLAGAAYEQYF
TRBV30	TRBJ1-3	CAWSSRGLGNTIYF
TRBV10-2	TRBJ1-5	CASSGGLGGQGQPQHF
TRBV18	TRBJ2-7	CASSPGTSGAYEQYF
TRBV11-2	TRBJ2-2	CASSLGLPNTGELFF
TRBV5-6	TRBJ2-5	CASSRSGTGGSGTQYF
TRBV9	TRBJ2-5	CASSVASGFRSGGLQETQYF
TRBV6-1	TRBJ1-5	CASSEAGGGGNQPQHF
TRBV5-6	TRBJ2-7	CASSLSAVGSRRYF
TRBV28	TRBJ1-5	CASSSWTDSLEPQHF
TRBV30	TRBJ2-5	CAWSASGLGTQYF
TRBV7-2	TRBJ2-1	CASSLVTGGGYEQFF
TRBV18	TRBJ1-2	CASSRDRGIYGYTF
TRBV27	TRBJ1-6	CASSAYRGRSSPLHF
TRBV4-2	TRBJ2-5	CASSQAGGLQETQYF
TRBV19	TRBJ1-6	CASSISRGDNSPLHF
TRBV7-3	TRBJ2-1	CASSSGSYNEQFF
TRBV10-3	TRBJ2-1	CAISDSKGSGEQFF
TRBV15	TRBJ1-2	CATSAQGQGGRYGYTF
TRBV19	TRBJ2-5	CASSGHGIGETQYF
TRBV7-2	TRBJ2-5	CASSADWTVQETQYF
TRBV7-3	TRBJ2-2	CASSPEGGGAPGELFF
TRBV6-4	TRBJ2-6	CASSDGAGLYSGANVLTF
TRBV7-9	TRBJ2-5	CASSNLETQYF
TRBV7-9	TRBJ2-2	CASTLGSSGDTGELFF
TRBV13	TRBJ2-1	CASSTGLAGDEQFF
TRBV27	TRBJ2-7	CASSHQGSEYEQYF
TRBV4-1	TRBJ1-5	CASSQEPGLNQPQHF
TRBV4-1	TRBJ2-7	CASSQERRSSYEQYF